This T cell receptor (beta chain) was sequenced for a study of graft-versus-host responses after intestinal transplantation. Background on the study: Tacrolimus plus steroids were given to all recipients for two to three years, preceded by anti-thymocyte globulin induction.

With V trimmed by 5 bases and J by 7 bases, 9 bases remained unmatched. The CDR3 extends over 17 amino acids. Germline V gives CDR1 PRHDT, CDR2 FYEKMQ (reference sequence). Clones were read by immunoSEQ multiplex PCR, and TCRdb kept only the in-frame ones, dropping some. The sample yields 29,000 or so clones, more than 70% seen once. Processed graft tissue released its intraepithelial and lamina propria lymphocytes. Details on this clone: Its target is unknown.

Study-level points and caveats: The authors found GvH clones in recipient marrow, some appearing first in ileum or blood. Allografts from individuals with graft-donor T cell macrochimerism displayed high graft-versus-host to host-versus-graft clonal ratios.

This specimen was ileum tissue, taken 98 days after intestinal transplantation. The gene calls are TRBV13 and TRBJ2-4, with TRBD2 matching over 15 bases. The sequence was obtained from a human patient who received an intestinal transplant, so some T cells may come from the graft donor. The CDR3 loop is CASSPDGLAGGPNIQYF. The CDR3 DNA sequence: TGTGCCAGCAGCCCTGACGGACTAGCGGGGGGGCCGAACATTCAGTACTTC.